The rows below give T cell receptor beta chains drawn from one sample of a study of blood T cells in healthy people across ages. TCRdb processed the 5' RACE reads anew with MiXCR; each CDR3 protein has one entry. The sample has roughly 550,000 distinct CDR3 sequences; 24% are singletons. These data also featured in a second study, about T cells of mothers and their children.

The sequenced sample consisted of blood. The receptors here all came from a boy younger than 18 in good health. CDR3s leave out the opening cysteine and the closing phenylalanine or tryptophan. Each record gives: V gene, J gene, CDR3 protein.

v_gene: TRBV4-3
j_gene: TRBJ2-7
CDR3aa: ASSHQLAGEGYEQY

v_gene: TRBV9
j_gene: TRBJ2-3
CDR3aa: ASSALAGRQY

v_gene: TRBV6-2/TRBV6-3
j_gene: TRBJ1-5
CDR3aa: ASSLTDILPQH

v_gene: TRBV4-1
j_gene: TRBJ1-2
CDR3aa: ASSQGTGLIYGYT

v_gene: TRBV7-9
j_gene: TRBJ1-2
CDR3aa: ASTFLGRTGRYGYT

v_gene: TRBV7-9
j_gene: TRBJ1-5
CDR3aa: ASSLAGTNQPQH

v_gene: TRBV3-1
j_gene: TRBJ2-7
CDR3aa: ASSQDPDSAYEQY

v_gene: TRBV7-6
j_gene: TRBJ2-3
CDR3aa: ASSPAVTDTQY

v_gene: TRBV12-3/TRBV12-4
j_gene: TRBJ2-3
CDR3aa: ASSFSGLQDTQY

v_gene: TRBV20-1
j_gene: TRBJ2-5
CDR3aa: SARDSTADQETQY

v_gene: TRBV7-9
j_gene: TRBJ1-3
CDR3aa: ASSPPQVRSGNTIY

v_gene: TRBV10-3
j_gene: TRBJ2-1
CDR3aa: AISGTSVGDEQF

v_gene: TRBV7-6
j_gene: TRBJ2-7
CDR3aa: ASSLVSSSYAQY

v_gene: TRBV10-3
j_gene: TRBJ2-7
CDR3aa: AISESSRGAYEQY

v_gene: TRBV20-1
j_gene: TRBJ2-1
CDR3aa: SGREAHYNEQF

v_gene: TRBV4-1
j_gene: TRBJ2-7
CDR3aa: ASSQVMGGADEQY

v_gene: TRBV20-1
j_gene: TRBJ1-5
CDR3aa: SARVGRGPLSNQSQH

v_gene: TRBV7-9
j_gene: TRBJ1-1
CDR3aa: ASSPRDSEAF

v_gene: TRBV6-5
j_gene: TRBJ1-2
CDR3aa: AGSYSGGNSRGYT

v_gene: TRBV7-9
j_gene: TRBJ2-2
CDR3aa: ASSLPNRDTGELF

v_gene: TRBV6-1
j_gene: TRBJ1-3
CDR3aa: ASRDSSGNTIY

v_gene: TRBV12-3/TRBV12-4
j_gene: TRBJ1-4
CDR3aa: ASSFGKRGRGEKLF

v_gene: TRBV29-1
j_gene: TRBJ1-4
CDR3aa: SVTRGEKLF

v_gene: TRBV30
j_gene: NA
CDR3aa: AWSASRTSGGYNEQF

v_gene: TRBV7-2
j_gene: TRBJ1-5
CDR3aa: ASSSRGGRQPQH

v_gene: TRBV6-2/TRBV6-3
j_gene: TRBJ2-7
CDR3aa: ASSHDRGPYEQY

v_gene: TRBV28
j_gene: TRBJ1-3
CDR3aa: ASIPGGSGNTIY

v_gene: TRBV19
j_gene: TRBJ1-4
CDR3aa: ASRRDRVATNEKLF

v_gene: TRBV18
j_gene: NA
CDR3aa: ASSRLPGQGGYEQY

v_gene: TRBV28
j_gene: TRBJ2-4
CDR3aa: ASSQPTNLAKNIQY

v_gene: TRBV6-2/TRBV6-3
j_gene: TRBJ2-1
CDR3aa: ASRIRDNYNEQF

v_gene: TRBV5-4
j_gene: TRBJ2-1
CDR3aa: ASSLDGSPYNEQF

v_gene: TRBV29-1
j_gene: TRBJ2-2
CDR3aa: SVGQTNTGELF

v_gene: TRBV20-1
j_gene: TRBJ2-2
CDR3aa: SAPPRVAGVFNTGELF

v_gene: TRBV29-1
j_gene: TRBJ2-1
CDR3aa: SVNSYNEQF

v_gene: TRBV20-1
j_gene: TRBJ2-1
CDR3aa: SATLTGTINEQF

v_gene: TRBV29-1
j_gene: TRBJ1-2
CDR3aa: SVEDRRSTENYGYT

v_gene: TRBV5-1
j_gene: TRBJ2-1
CDR3aa: ASSFQRGPYNEQF

v_gene: TRBV24-1
j_gene: TRBJ2-5
CDR3aa: ATGGSGQRETQY

v_gene: TRBV5-6
j_gene: TRBJ2-3
CDR3aa: ASSTGVRGVGTDTQY

v_gene: TRBV4-3
j_gene: TRBJ2-6
CDR3aa: ASSLEGQGPSEANVLT

v_gene: TRBV14
j_gene: TRBJ1-2
CDR3aa: ASSQHGRSYGYT

v_gene: TRBV4-3
j_gene: TRBJ1-2
CDR3aa: ASGPGTGKNYGYT

v_gene: TRBV7-2
j_gene: TRBJ2-2
CDR3aa: ASSAWGPLNTGELF

v_gene: TRBV5-1
j_gene: TRBJ2-3
CDR3aa: ASSTSGRSTDTQY

v_gene: TRBV9
j_gene: TRBJ2-3
CDR3aa: ASSVLGNPDTQY

v_gene: TRBV6-5
j_gene: TRBJ2-1
CDR3aa: ASSKGTSGLEQF

v_gene: TRBV20-1
j_gene: TRBJ2-4
CDR3aa: SARDAREAKNIQY